This T cell receptor beta chain was retrieved from a study of T cell repertoires in cytomegalovirus infection. Study summary: An indication of both CMV infection and matching HLA type came from public TCR beta signatures. Study results and limitations: Cumulative public TCR beta family frequency identified carriers of CMV plus the relevant HLA.

Points on this clonotype: The antigen remains unidentified.

V dropped 4 bases and J dropped 2; count of bases not matched to a gene: 4. Germline V lookup: CDR1 SQVTM, CDR2 ANQGSEA. This CDR3 comprises 13 residues. TCRdb processed the reads anew with MiXCR; each CDR3 protein has one entry. The sample lists about 260,000 distinct CDR3 sequences; approximately 15% were seen once. The specimen was PBMCs. This TCR derives from a human donor in good health (CMV status not recorded). Some clones in this sample may be carry-over from other donors' samples. The V and J genes are TRBV29-1 and TRBJ2-5, with 7 bases fitting TRBD1. The CDR3 DNA sequence: TGCAGCGTTGTTAAGGACAGGCAAGAGACCCAGTACTTC. Translating gives CSVVKDRQETQYF.